The clone carrying this T cell receptor (beta chain) was seen repeatedly, ten times or more. TCR beta CDR3 regions were amplified from RNA. The study used the HTBI primer set for a first-round RT-PCR of the TCR CDR3. TCRdb redid the calling of the multiplex PCR reads with MiXCR, one entry per CDR3 protein. Found here are fewer than 400,000 distinct CDR3 sequences, over 12% of them singletons; the top ten hold around 28%. The CDR3 has 14 amino acids. Germline loops: CDR1 SEHNR, CDR2 FQNEAQ (reference sequence). Trimming shortened V by 6 bases and J by 0 bases, and 11 bases separated the two germline ends. The source of the sample is a study of T cells in Graves' hyperthyroidism and ophthalmopathy. Study-wide context: Peripheral blood was acquired at first diagnosis, ahead of any therapy whatsoever.

The chain joins TRBV7-9 to TRBJ1-1, with a possible D match to TRBD1 (6 bases). This TCR derives from a man in his fifties with Graves' ophthalmopathy. Input material: blood. The CDR3 here is CASSSRGMNTEAFF. The CDR3 nucleotides are TGTGCCAGCAGTTCGAGGGGGATGAACACTGAAGCTTTCTTT.